This T cell receptor beta chain was identified during a study of T cell repertoires in cytomegalovirus infection. Overall study: Recently identified HLA-C-restricted CMV epitopes were among the peptides used. Notes on the study in general: Individuals carrying CMV plus the relevant HLA were identified by cumulative frequency of public TCR beta families. HLA-C-restricted CMV clonotypes gave the most frequent clonotype in two of eight donors.

Germline assignment: CDR1 SGHAT and CDR2 FQDESV (reference sequence). This CDR3 is built from 14 residues. The V gene lost 4 bases and the J gene lost 8 bases, with 15 bases spanning the gap. TCRdb redid the calling of the reads with MiXCR, one entry per CDR3 protein. The sample lists around 710,000 distinct CDR3 sequences, 25% to 30% occurring once. This clonotype was detected a few times. No antigen is known for it. V usage is TRBV11-1 and J usage is TRBJ1-3; TRBD1 is a possible D gene (5 bases). The sequencing here drew on cultured CD8+ T cells from PBMCs, taken from culture after CMV antigen stimulation. The receptor comes from a human donor in good health (CMV status not recorded). Some clones in this sample may be carry-over from other donors' samples. CDR3 region: CASSYPGITDTIYF. DNA for the CDR3: TGTGCCAGCAGCTACCCAGGGATCACGGACACCATATATTTT.